This passage covers 27 T cell receptor beta chains from one sample sequenced in a study of CD8 T cells in ankylosing spondylitis. Study conclusions and caveats: One TCR beta motif, made up of 7 or 8 highly homologous variants, appeared characteristic of ankylosing spondylitis blood.

These TCRs' antigens remain unknown. TCRdb re-analysed the 5' RACE reads in MiXCR, keeping a single row per CDR3 protein. The sample lists about 220,000 distinct CDR3 sequences, approximately 20% seen once, with about 42% in the top ten. The sample comprised blood, either unsorted or a sorted T cell fraction (not recorded which). Receptors were obtained from a male donor with ankylosing spondylitis.

This clonotype was picked up a small number of times. This chain joins TRBV27 and TRBJ2-7; 13 bases agree with TRBD2. The CDR3 length is 17 residues. Looked up from germline, CDR1 is MNHEY and CDR2 is SMNVEV (reference sequence). J was trimmed by 3 bases and V by 6 bases; bases with no gene match: 11. CDR3 amino acids: CASSSRLLAGGDYEQYF. The CDR3 bases are TGTGCCAGCAGCTCTCGGCTACTAGCGGGAGGGGACTACGAGCAGTACTTC.

The CDR3 DNA is TGTGCCAGCAGTCCTCGATTACTAGCGGGAGGGGGTAAGCAGTATTTT. Translating gives CASSPRLLAGGGKQYF. The J gene is TRBJ2-3, the V gene TRBV12-3 or TRBV12-4; 13 nucleotides align to TRBD2. There are 16 residues in the CDR3. Losses at the gene ends were 5 bases for V and 11 bases for J; bases not matched to a gene: 13.

This clonotype was observed a few times. The genes are TRBV15 and TRBJ1-1, with unresolved D. Germline V gene lookup returns CDR1 LNHNV and CDR2 YYDKDF (reference sequence). CDR3 size: 17 residues. The V end was cut by 0 bases, the J end by 3 bases, with 17 bases between. The CDR3 spells CATSRDPPEAWDTEAFF. CDR3 DNA sequence: TGTGCCACCAGCAGAGATCCTCCAGAGGCCTGGGACACTGAAGCTTTCTTT.

This clonotype showed up just a few times. V usage is TRBV4-1 and J usage is TRBJ1-3, with D maybe TRBD1 (6 bases). V gave up 4 bases and J gave up 2 bases, with 12 bases separating them. Germline V lookup: CDR1 MGHRA, CDR2 YSYEKL. CDR3 length equals 15 residues. The CDR3 DNA reads TGCGCCAGCAGCCGGGGGGCAGGGACTGGAAACACCATATATTTT. Its protein product is CASSRGAGTGNTIYF.

The chain is built from TRBV27 and TRBJ1-1, with D possibly TRBD1 on 5 matching bases. Trimming shortened V by 4 bases and J by 5 bases, and 11 bases separated the two germline ends. Germline V gene lookup returns CDR1 MNHEY and CDR2 SMNVEV (reference sequence). The CDR3 contains 13 residues. CDR3 sequence (DNA): TGTGCCAGCAGTTGGGGACGAGGTACTGAAGCTTTCTTT. Its protein product is CASSWGRGTEAFF.

The rearrangement links TRBV11-2 to TRBJ2-7; no firm D call. CDR3 length equals 13 residues. Trimming cost V 1 base and J 5 bases, with 9 bases left between them. CDR1 SGHAT and CDR2 FQNNGV come from the germline V gene. The CDR3 region has the DNA TGTGCCAGCAGCTTAGCATGGGTAGACGAGCAGTACTTC. Protein product: CASSLAWVDEQYF.

The genes are TRBV7-9 and TRBJ2-5, with 8 bases that match TRBD2. The germline V gene has CDR1 SEHNR and CDR2 FQNEAQ (reference sequence). The J segment lost 1 base and the V segment lost 3 bases, leaving 7 bases of the junction unmatched. The CDR3 has 16 amino acids. The CDR3 bases are TGTGCCAGCAGCTTGCTGAACGGGGGGGTCCAAGAGACCCAGTACTTC. Protein product: CASSLLNGGVQETQYF.

This clonotype has only a few counts. The chain couples TRBV10-3 to TRBJ1-1; unclear D gene. The V gene's germline CDR1 is ENHRY and CDR2 SYGVKD. The CDR3 length is 12 residues. With 8 bases removed from V and 5 bases from J, the gap between germline ends came to 12 bases. DNA for the CDR3: TGTGCCATCCGAGAAGGGAATACTGAAGCTTTCTTT. Protein sequence: CAIREGNTEAFF.

CDR3 sequence reads: CASSPGRMGTEAFF. As DNA, the CDR3 is TGTGCCAGCAGCCCGGGACGGATGGGCACTGAAGCTTTCTTT. The chain has TRBV6-2 or TRBV6-3 and TRBJ1-1, with a weak D call TRBD1 (5 bases). CDR1 and CDR2 from the germline V gene are MNHEY and SVGEGT. Trimming removed 6 bases at V and 4 bases at J, with 15 bases between. The CDR3 is made up of 14 amino acids.

This chain uses TRBV7-9 with TRBJ2-7; perhaps TRBD2 as D (6 bases). The CDR3 is 17 amino acids. Germline CDR1 is SEHNR and CDR2 is FQNEAQ (reference sequence). Trimming removed 1 base from V and 2 bases from J, with 18 bases in between. CDR3: CASSLGQGGGEPYEQYF. In DNA form, the CDR3 reads TGTGCCAGCAGCTTAGGCCAAGGCGGCGGGGAACCCTACGAGCAGTACTTC. Variable domain in full (rest from reference TRBV7-9 and TRBJ2-7): DTGVSQNPRHKITKRGQNVTFRCDPISEHNRLYWYRQTLGQGPEFLTYFQNEAQLEKSRLLSDRFSAERPKGSFSTLEIQRTEQGDSAMYLCASSLGQGGGEPYEQYFGPGTRLTVT.

This clonotype was seen ten or more times. The chain carries TRBV29-1 and TRBJ2-2; D is undetermined. V lost 4 bases, J lost 6 bases, and 9 bases lay in between. Germline CDR1 SQVTM, CDR2 ANQGSEA. The CDR3 runs 12 residues. CDR3 nucleotides: TGCAGCGTTGGCCCTCATCCCGGGGAGCTGTTTTTT. It is translated as CSVGPHPGELFF.

This clonotype was counted only a few times. This chain links TRBV20-1 with TRBJ2-7, with TRBD2 as a possible D gene (6 bases). Trimming cost V 5 bases and J 3 bases, with 20 bases left between them. The CDR3 runs 15 residues. Germline V gives CDR1 DFQATT, CDR2 SNEGSKA (reference sequence). DNA for the CDR3: TGCAGTGCTTCCTCGGGGGAAGCGAGTTACTACGAGCAGTACTTC. Its protein product is CSASSGEASYYEQYF.

CDR3 DNA: TGTGCCAGCAGAAAAGGGGGCTATGGCGAGCAGTACTTC. Its translation: CASRKGGYGEQYF. The chain uses TRBV28 and TRBJ2-7; 7 nucleotides match TRBD1. The J segment lost 6 bases and the V segment lost 6 bases, leaving 8 bases of the junction unmatched. The CDR3 is made up of 13 amino acids. CDR1 MDHEN and CDR2 SYDVKM come from the germline V gene.

This clonotype came up a few times. The chain is built from TRBV20-1 and TRBJ2-3; 7 nucleotides line up with TRBD1. This CDR3 is 16 amino acids long. The germline gives CDR1 DFQATT, CDR2 SNEGSKA (reference sequence). V was clipped by 3 bases and J by 2 bases; unmatched bases: 11. The CDR3 nucleotides are TGCAGTGCTAGTTGGACCCTGGGACAGTACACAGATACGCAGTATTTT. It yields the protein CSASWTLGQYTDTQYF.

V and J are TRBV3-1 and TRBJ1-1, with a weak D call TRBD1 (5 bases). Germline CDR1 and CDR2: LGHDT and YNNKEL (reference sequence). The CDR3 is made up of 15 amino acids. V was pared by 0 bases and J by 0 bases, with 8 bases between. CDR3 sequence: CASSQDGDLNTEAFF. In nucleotides, the CDR3 is TGTGCCAGCAGCCAAGATGGGGACTTGAACACTGAAGCTTTCTTT.

The chain is built from TRBV6-1 and TRBJ1-1; D unclear. The V end was cut by 1 base, the J end by 0 bases, with 9 bases between. The CDR3 has 15 amino acids. Germline loops: CDR1 MNHNS, CDR2 SASEGT. CDR3 bases: TGTGCCAGCAGTGAAGTATTGGGGTTGAACACTGAAGCTTTCTTT. Amino acids: CASSEVLGLNTEAFF.

In its sample, this clonotype was seen many times. The chain joins TRBV28 to TRBJ2-2; D uncertain. The CDR3 length is 16 residues. CDR1 is MDHEN and CDR2 is SYDVKM in the germline V gene. V was clipped by 0 bases and J by 3 bases, with 11 bases between them. CDR3 loop: CASSLWGLSDTGELFF. CDR3 coding DNA: TGTGCCAGCAGTTTATGGGGCCTTAGTGACACCGGGGAGCTGTTTTTT.

V usage is TRBV3-1 and J usage is TRBJ2-3; TRBD1 agrees at 9 bases. The V segment lost 4 bases and the J segment 6 bases; nucleotides outside the gene matches: 11. CDR3 length: 16 residues. Germline V lookup: CDR1 LGHDT, CDR2 YNNKEL (reference sequence). CDR3 in amino acids: CASSLPGTGPTDTQYF. The CDR3 nucleotides read TGTGCCAGCAGCCTTCCCGGGACAGGGCCCACGGATACGCAGTATTTT.

This clonotype was seen a few times. This chain links TRBV28 with TRBJ2-1; 9 bases match TRBD2. The CDR3 has 20 amino acids. Germline V gene data show CDR1 as MDHEN and CDR2 as SYDVKM. V lost 4 bases to trimming and J lost 9 bases; unmatched junction nucleotides: 25. The CDR3 loop is CASSSPRGRAPNIRGGEQFF. The DNA of the CDR3 is TGTGCCAGCAGTTCCCCACGCGGGAGGGCCCCCAACATTAGAGGTGGTGAGCAGTTCTTC.

This clonotype was observed a handful of times. J is TRBJ2-1 and V is TRBV4-2, with a possible D match to TRBD2 (5 bases). CDR1 and CDR2 (germline): LGHNA, YNFKEQ. The CDR3 spans 13 residues. The germline V and J ends were trimmed by 1 base and 7 bases, with 8 bases remaining between them. CDR3 DNA sequence: TGTGCCAGCAGCCAAGGGAGCGGAAATGAGCAGTTCTTC. Translating it yields CASSQGSGNEQFF.

CDR3 in amino acids: CASTFDSGDYEQYF. The CDR3 DNA is TGTGCCAGCACCTTTGACTCGGGGGACTACGAGCAGTACTTC. This sequence joins TRBV6-1 and TRBJ2-7; D possibly corresponds to TRBD2 (6 bases). This CDR3 has 14 residues. V was cut by 7 bases and J by 3 bases, with 16 bases left in between. From germline, CDR1 is MNHNS and CDR2 SASEGT.

This clonotype was seen a handful of times. The chain combines TRBV7-2 with TRBJ1-2; 7 bases agree with TRBD1. Germline V gene data show CDR1 as SGHTA and CDR2 as FQGNSA. The J segment lost 5 bases and the V segment lost 4 bases, leaving 4 bases of the junction unmatched. CDR3 length equals 13 residues. Written as DNA, the CDR3 is TGTGCCAGCAGCTACGACAGGGAATATGGCTACACCTTC. It is translated as CASSYDREYGYTF.

This clonotype was observed many times. The rearrangement joins TRBV12-3 or TRBV12-4 to TRBJ2-5; D remains unclear. Trimming removed 2 bases at V and 1 base at J, with 8 bases between. The CDR3 contains 14 residues. As DNA, the CDR3 is TGTGCCAGCAGTTTATTGGACGGCCAAGAGACCCAGTACTTC. This translates into CASSLLDGQETQYF.

The rearrangement links TRBV6-1 to TRBJ2-7; D is uncertain. The V and J ends lost 7 bases and 3 bases respectively, with 16 bases between them. From germline, CDR1 is MNHNS and CDR2 SASEGT. The CDR3 has 14 residues. CDR3 sequence reads: CASIGSSSDYEQYF. Written as DNA, the CDR3 is TGTGCCAGCATTGGATCGTCATCCGACTACGAGCAGTACTTC.

The V call is TRBV11-2, the J call TRBJ2-3; no definite D call. Germline lookup yields CDR1 SGHAT and CDR2 FQNNGV. CDR3 length equals 18 residues. The V end was cut by 1 base, the J end by 0 bases, with 17 bases between. For the CDR3, the DNA is TGTGCCAGCAGCTTAGGCGAGGTGTTCGGTCTTAGCACAGATACGCAGTATTTT. This gives the protein CASSLGEVFGLSTDTQYF.

V gene TRBV5-6 combines with J gene TRBJ2-7, with TRBD2 matching over 14 bases. This CDR3 is 15 amino acids long. V gave up 4 bases and J gave up 2 bases; unmatched junction bases: 2. Germline CDR1 and CDR2: SGHDT and YYEEEE. In DNA form, the CDR3 reads TGTGCCAGCAGCGAGGGACTAGCGGGGGCCTACGAGCAGTACTTC. It specifies CASSEGLAGAYEQYF.

The rearrangement links TRBV6-1 to TRBJ2-1; 13 nucleotides line up with TRBD2. Germline V gene lookup returns CDR1 MNHNS and CDR2 SASEGT. The CDR3 runs 19 residues. The trim removed 5 bases at V and 4 bases at J, leaving 14 bases unmatched. CDR3 coding DNA: TGTGCCAGCAGTCTGTCCTCCGCGACTAGCGGGGGGTTTTACAATGAGCAGTTCTTC. This encodes CASSLSSATSGGFYNEQFF.